This TCR beta chain is from a study of T cell clusters in autoimmune cytopenias. The wider study: The median distinct TRB clonotype count was about 2,000 per sample, from a median around 52,000 reads.

About this clonotype itself: Its cognate antigen is unknown.

Findings of the study overall: Physiological T cell clusters of healthy donors were apparently absent in primary autoimmune cytopenia patients.

Each sample's input was 250 ng genomic DNA, 38,000 or so genome equivalents. One tube held mixed TRB-A and TRB-B primer pools for touch-down PCR. From the multiplex PCR reads, TCRdb lists one entry per CDR3 protein and no DNA. This listing includes 9,500 to 15,000 distinct CDR3 sequences. Sequenced input: peripheral blood. This receptor was identified in a human donor with an autoimmune cytopenia or autoimmune hepatitis (not recorded which).

The CDR3 region is CASSLFGTGPSYNEQFF. V and J are TRBV5-6 and TRBJ2-1; the TCRdb D gene call, TRBD1, has no DNA to confirm it. The CDR3 covers 17 residues. The germline gives CDR1 SGHDT, CDR2 YYEEEE.